The 21 T cell receptor beta chains presented below share a single source sample, sequenced in a study of blood T cells in healthy people across ages. Then a second PCR, running roughly 6 to 12 cycles, was carried out with a sample-barcoded 5' primer and a J-beta primer mix. TCRdb used MiXCR to reprocess the 5' RACE reads, holding one entry per CDR3 protein. The sample has about 1.6 million distinct CDR3 sequences, 30% to 35% seen once. The source material was blood. The receptors were sampled from a woman in her thirties in good health.

As to this clonotype: The germline gene is not matched at one end of the junction; a read error may be the cause. The J gene is TRBJ2-1, the V gene TRBV7-8, with D possibly matching TRBD2 (5 bases). Germline CDR1 and CDR2: SGHVS and FQNEAQ. The CDR3 totals 15 residues. The CDR3 DNA is TGTGCCAGCAACTTAGCGCCGAGGGCCGGGGATGAGCAGTTCTTC. Translation: CASNLAPRAGDEQFF. Supplemented by reference TRBV7-8 and TRBJ2-1, the full variable domain reads GAGVSQSPRYKVAKRGQDVALRCDPISGHVSLFWYQQALGQGPEFLTYFQNEAQLDKSGLPSDRFFAERPEGSVSTLKIQRTQQEDSAVYLCASNLAPRAGDEQFFGPGTRLTVL.

CDR3 coding DNA: TGCGCCAGCAGAAAGGGACCCCAGAGTGAGCAGTTCTTC. It translates to CASRKGPQSEQFF. The chain links TRBV5-1 to TRBJ2-1; D might be TRBD1 or TRBD2, each matching 5 bases. V lost 5 bases, J lost 9 bases, and 15 bases lay in between. The CDR3 extends over 13 amino acids. The V gene's germline CDR1 is SGHRS and CDR2 YFSETQ.

The chain is built from TRBV15 and TRBJ2-3, with TRBD1 identical over 7 bases. V lost 0 bases and J lost 5; bases outside the gene matches: 5. Germline loops: CDR1 LNHNV, CDR2 YYDKDF (reference sequence). The CDR3 totals 15 residues. The CDR3 reads CATSRETGQIDTQYF. As DNA, the CDR3 is TGTGCCACCAGCAGAGAGACGGGACAGATAGATACGCAGTATTTT.

This clonotype came up a few times. The V call is TRBV5-1, the J call TRBJ2-7; D gene unclear. Germline lookup yields CDR1 SGHRS and CDR2 YFSETQ. V lost 2 bases and J lost 1, with 13 bases in between. The CDR3 extends over 15 amino acids. The CDR3 DNA is TGCGCCAGCAGCTTTACCTTGGACGGATCCTACGAGCAGTACTTC. Translating gives CASSFTLDGSYEQYF.

This clonotype was observed many times. CDR3 in amino acids: CASSQLAGATDTQYF. The CDR3 coding sequence is TGTGCCAGCAGCCAACTAGCGGGAGCCACAGATACGCAGTATTTT. The chain carries TRBV7-9 and TRBJ2-3; 11 bases line up with TRBD2. CDR1 is SEHNR and CDR2 is FQNEAQ in the germline V gene (reference sequence). With V trimmed by 5 bases and J by 2 bases, 3 bases remained unmatched. This CDR3 region has 15 residues.

The gene calls are TRBV20-1 and TRBJ1-1; the D gene is possibly TRBD1 (6 bases). Germline assignment: CDR1 DFQATT and CDR2 SNEGSKA (reference sequence). The CDR3 runs 15 residues. The V end lost 6 bases, the J end lost 0 bases, and 17 bases lay between the germline ends. CDR3: CSAGDGQKLNTEAFF. As DNA, the CDR3 is TGCAGTGCGGGTGATGGACAGAAACTGAACACTGAAGCTTTCTTT.

V gene TRBV28 combines with J gene TRBJ2-7; 10 nucleotides align to TRBD2. Germline loops: CDR1 MDHEN, CDR2 SYDVKM. The CDR3 sequence is 16 residues long. Unmatched junction bases numbered 12, after V lost 4 bases and J lost 6 bases. CDR3 sequence: CASSSLGSGRFSEQYF. The CDR3 DNA reads TGTGCCAGCAGTTCATTAGGTAGCGGGAGGTTTTCCGAGCAGTACTTC.

In its sample, this clonotype was seen a few times. The V gene is TRBV6-5, the J gene TRBJ2-5; D unclear. Germline loops: CDR1 MNHEY, CDR2 SVGAGI. The CDR3 runs 15 residues. V was pared by 0 bases and J by 2 bases, with 10 bases between. The CDR3 bases are TGTGCCAGCAGTTACTCCGGGCAGATACAAGAGACCCAGTACTTC. Translating it yields CASSYSGQIQETQYF.

The rearrangement joins TRBV7-9 to TRBJ2-1; a possible D gene is TRBD1 (6 bases). The germline gives CDR1 SEHNR, CDR2 FQNEAQ (reference sequence). There are 13 residues in the CDR3. V was cut by 7 bases and J by 4 bases, with 11 bases left in between. The CDR3 sequence is CASTQDSYNEQFF. The CDR3 bases are TGTGCCAGCACCCAGGACAGTTACAATGAGCAGTTCTTC. The full variable domain, in which reference TRBV7-9 and TRBJ2-1 provide the parts outside the CDR3, is DTGVSQNPRHKITKRGQNVTFRCDPISEHNRLYWYRQTLGQGPEFLTYFQNEAQLEKSRLLSDRFSAERPKGSFSTLEIQRTEQGDSAMYLCASTQDSYNEQFFGPGTRLTVL.

The V gene is TRBV2, the J gene TRBJ2-5, with 7 positions matching TRBD2. With V trimmed by 6 bases and J by 5 bases, 6 bases remained unmatched. This CDR3 has 13 amino acids. In germline, CDR1 is SNHLY, CDR2 FYNNEI. The CDR3 nucleotides are TGTGCCAGCAGATACCGGGGGGACGAGACCCAGTACTTC. Its translation: CASRYRGDETQYF.

This clonotype was picked up many times. V is TRBV7-2 and J is TRBJ2-3, with a weak D call TRBD2 (5 bases). Per germline, CDR1 SGHTA and CDR2 FQGNSA. The CDR3 runs to 17 residues. Trimming pared 1 base from V and 4 bases from J, leaving 18 bases between. The CDR3 DNA reads as TGTGCCAGCAGCTTAGTCCAAGGCGGCCTTAGCGCAGATACGCAGTATTTT. It translates to CASSLVQGGLSADTQYF.

This clonotype was detected only a few times. A much larger clonotype is one base distant, so this may be a read error. This chain links TRBV29-1 with TRBJ1-2; D is perhaps TRBD1 (6 bases). CDR3 length: 14 amino acids. The germline V gene encodes CDR1 SQVTM and CDR2 ANQGSEA. The CDR3 region is CGAKGQGGGHGYTF. The CDR3 DNA follows: TGCGGCGCCAAGGGCCAGGGCGGGGGACACGGCTACACCTTC. The entire variable domain, with the rest obtained from reference TRBV29-1 and TRBJ1-2, is as follows: SAVISQKPSRDICQRGTSLTIQCQVDSQVTMMFWYRQQPGQSLTLIATANQGSEATYESGFVIDKFPISRPNLTFSTLTVSNMSPEDSSIYLCGAKGQGGGHGYTFGSGTRLTVV.

This clonotype has just a few counts. This may be a read error: a much more frequent sequence differs by one nucleotide. The genes are TRBV4-1 and TRBJ1-5; the D is unclear. CDR1 is MGHRA and CDR2 is YSYEKL in the germline V gene. The CDR3 is 19 amino acids. The CDR3 DNA is TGCGCCAGCAGCCAAGATTCCCCCACAAATGGGGTCGCTAATCAGCCCCGGCATTTT. Amino acids: CASSQDSPTNGVANQPRHF.

V gene TRBV27 combines with J gene TRBJ2-5, with 13 bases lining up with TRBD2. The J call is doubtful: the DNA matches TRBJ2-7 better. Looked up from germline, CDR1 is MNHEY and CDR2 is SMNVEV (reference sequence). The CDR3 consists of 20 residues. The CDR3 sequence: CASSLTGLTGTSGILYEQYF. The CDR3 coding sequence is TGTGCCAGCTCCCTAACAGGACTTACGGGGACTAGCGGGATTTTATACGAGCAGTACTTC.

The CDR3 region is CASSTGAVVRETQYF. CDR3 in DNA: TGTGCCAGCAGCACCGGGGCAGTAGTTCGGGAGACCCAGTACTTC. The genes are TRBV5-6 and TRBJ2-5; D tentatively reads TRBD1 or TRBD2 (5 bases each). Germline V gene lookup returns CDR1 SGHDT and CDR2 YYEEEE. The CDR3 extends over 15 amino acids. V was shortened by 4 bases and J by 5 bases, with 18 bases between the two germline ends.

The chain joins TRBV20-1 to TRBJ2-7; D might be TRBD2 (6 bases). Trimming pared 2 bases from V and 2 bases from J, leaving 13 bases between. From germline, CDR1 is DFQATT and CDR2 SNEGSKA (reference sequence). This CDR3 is built from 14 residues. The CDR3 DNA reads TGCAGTGCTAGAAATGGGGGGAGCGCCTACGAGCAGTACTTC. Translation gives CSARNGGSAYEQYF.

The V and J genes are TRBV5-1 and TRBJ2-7; TRBD2 might be the D (5 bases). The ends were cut back, 4 bases at V and 2 bases at J, with 22 bases in the middle. From germline, CDR1 is SGHRS and CDR2 YFSETQ. This CDR3 contains 17 residues. The CDR3 is CASSEVLWRGLTYEQYF. The CDR3 bases are TGCGCCAGCAGCGAAGTCCTATGGCGCGGGTTGACCTACGAGCAGTACTTC.

This chain links TRBV30 with TRBJ2-7; D remains unclear. The CDR3 has 13 residues. Germline CDR1 GTSNPN, CDR2 SVGIG (reference sequence). The germline V and J ends were trimmed by 7 bases and 5 bases, with 18 bases remaining between them. CDR3 DNA sequence: TGTGCCTATGATGCTCCGTGGACCCACGAGCAGTACTTC. It yields the protein CAYDAPWTHEQYF.

This clonotype was recorded many times. The chain has TRBV28 and TRBJ2-5, with D possibly matching TRBD1 (7 bases). Trimming stripped 7 bases from V and 4 bases from J, with 25 bases between. Germline V gene lookup returns CDR1 MDHEN and CDR2 SYDVKM. The CDR3 contains 17 residues. Written as DNA, the CDR3 is TGTGCCAGCAAGGGCTGGGGAGGACAGGTCGCGGGAGAGACCCAGTACTTC. Its protein is CASKGWGGQVAGETQYF.

The chain couples TRBV19 to TRBJ2-7, with TRBD2 identical over 11 bases. Trimming took 2 bases from V and 2 from J; bases not matched to a gene: 2. The CDR3 runs to 15 residues. Looked up from germline, CDR1 is LNHDA and CDR2 is SQIVND (reference sequence). The CDR3 region has the DNA TGTGCCAGTAGTATAACTAGCGGGGGACCCTACGAGCAGTACTTC. It is translated as CASSITSGGPYEQYF.

The gene calls are TRBV18 and TRBJ1-5; the D is unclear. Trimming shortened V by 6 bases and J by 7 bases, and 10 bases separated the two germline ends. From germline, CDR1 is KGHSH and CDR2 LQKENI. This CDR3 region has 12 residues. CDR3 in DNA: TGTGCCAGCTCCCCAACCAGACAGCCCCAGCATTTT. It encodes CASSPTRQPQHF.